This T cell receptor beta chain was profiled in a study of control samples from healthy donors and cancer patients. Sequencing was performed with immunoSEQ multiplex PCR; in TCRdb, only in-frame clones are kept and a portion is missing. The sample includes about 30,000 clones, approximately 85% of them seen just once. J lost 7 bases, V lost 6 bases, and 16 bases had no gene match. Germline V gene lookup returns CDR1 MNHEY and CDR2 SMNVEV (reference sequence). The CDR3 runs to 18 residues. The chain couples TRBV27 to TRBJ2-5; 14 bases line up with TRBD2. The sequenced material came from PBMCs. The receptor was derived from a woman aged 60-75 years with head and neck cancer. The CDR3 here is CASSSTGTSGGNWATQYF. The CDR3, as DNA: TGTGCCAGCAGCTCGACCGGGACTAGCGGGGGTAATTGGGCGACCCAGTACTTC.